These 27 T cell receptor beta chains share one sample of origin, sequenced in a study of CD8+ T cells in alopecia areata. Extracted RNA was reverse transcribed into cDNA, the sequencing template. The assay was immunoSEQ multiplex PCR, and TCRdb's table has in-frame clones only and misses some. The sample records 85,000 to 95,000 clones, around 70% being singletons. Treatment indicated: oral pan-JAK inhibitor, 5-10 mg twice daily. Sequenced here: CD8+ T cells sorted from blood, sampled between weeks 43 and 45, from a patient treated with tofacitinib. These TCRs come from a human donor with alopecia areata.

V usage is TRBV7-6 and J usage is TRBJ2-7, with D hard to call. Per the germline V gene, CDR1 is SGHVS and CDR2 is FNYEAQ. V dropped 3 bases and J dropped 2 bases, with 8 bases sitting between them. This CDR3 spans 13 amino acids. The CDR3, as DNA: TGTGCCAGCAGCTTGGGAAATACCTACGAGCAGTACTTC. It specifies CASSLGNTYEQYF.

The J gene is TRBJ2-3, the V gene TRBV7-6, with a weak D call TRBD2 (7 bases). The germline CDR1 and CDR2 sequences are SGHVS and FNYEAQ. CDR3 length: 16 residues. V was cut by 4 bases and J by 3 bases, with 17 bases left in between. CDR3 sequence: CASSSENGGRTDTQYF. The CDR3 region has the DNA TGTGCCAGCAGCTCCGAAAACGGGGGGCGGACAGATACGCAGTATTTT.

This chain links TRBV4-3 with TRBJ1-1; perhaps TRBD1 as D (6 bases). The V end was cut by 0 bases, the J end by 1 base, with 9 bases between. The CDR3 spans 15 residues. Germline assignment: CDR1 LGHNA and CDR2 YSLEER. The CDR3 loop reads CASSQDRDKNTEAFF. For the CDR3, the DNA is TGCGCCAGCAGCCAAGACAGGGACAAGAACACTGAAGCTTTCTTT.

This chain links TRBV7-6 with TRBJ2-1; 14 bases map to TRBD2. V lost 7 bases to trimming and J lost 8 bases; unmatched junction nucleotides: 22. This CDR3 has 20 residues. The germline V gene encodes CDR1 SGHVS and CDR2 FNYEAQ. The CDR3 sequence is CASTPYTGTSGGPGVDEQFF. In DNA, the CDR3 is TGTGCCAGCACACCATACACCGGGACTAGCGGGGGACCGGGTGTTGATGAGCAGTTCTTC.

This clone was counted only a few times. This rearrangement joins TRBV10-3 to TRBJ2-6, with D perhaps assigned TRBD1 or TRBD2 (5 bases each). The V gene's germline CDR1 is ENHRY and CDR2 SYGVKD. The germline V and J ends were trimmed by 10 bases and 0 bases, with 13 bases remaining between them. The CDR3 extends over 15 amino acids. The CDR3 is CATGAFSSGANVLTF. CDR3 coding DNA: TGTGCCACCGGGGCGTTTAGCTCTGGGGCCAACGTCCTGACTTTC.

The chain is built from TRBV30 and TRBJ2-2; TRBD1 aligns across 11 bases. The CDR3 length is 13 residues. J was trimmed by 4 bases and V by 8 bases; bases with no gene match: 3. CDR1 is GTSNPN and CDR2 is SVGIG in the germline V gene (reference sequence). The CDR3 nucleotides are TGTGCCAGCGGGACAGGGGGCACCGGGGAGCTGTTTTTT. The encoded protein is CASGTGGTGELFF.

This clone showed up just a few times. Other DNA sequences in the sample encode the same CDR3. The CDR3 coding sequence is TGTGCCAGTAGTATAAGGGATAACAATCAGCCCCAGCATTTT. Its translation: CASSIRDNNQPQHF. The chain employs TRBV19 and TRBJ1-5, with D hard to call. V lost 2 bases and J 3 bases, leaving 8 bases between the germline ends. Germline CDR1 reads LNHDA; CDR2 reads SQIVND (reference sequence). The CDR3 consists of 14 residues. The entire variable domain, with the rest obtained from reference TRBV19 and TRBJ1-5, is as follows: DGGITQSPKYLFRKEGQNVTLSCEQNLNHDAMYWYRQDPGQGLRLIYYSQIVNDFQKGDIAEGYSVSREKKESFPLTVTSAQKNPTAFYLCASSIRDNNQPQHFGDGTRLSIL.

CDR3 in DNA: TGTGCCAGCAGTTTTTGGGGGAGGGACACTGAAGCTTTCTTT. Amino acids: CASSFWGRDTEAFF. The chain combines TRBV6-6 with TRBJ1-1; D possibly corresponds to TRBD1 (5 bases). V gave up 4 bases and J gave up 3 bases, with 12 bases separating them. Germline CDR1 is MNHNY and CDR2 is SVGAGI (reference sequence). The CDR3 runs to 14 residues.

This clone was seen more than once but under ten times. The V gene is TRBV11-2, the J gene TRBJ2-7; no clear D. The CDR3 loop spans 14 amino acids. With 1 base removed from V and 2 bases from J, the gap between germline ends came to 9 bases. Germline CDR1 reads SGHAT; CDR2 reads FQNNGV. Written as DNA, the CDR3 is TGTGCCAGCAGCTTAGGATGGGGAACCTACGAGCAGTACTTC. The encoded protein is CASSLGWGTYEQYF.

This chain connects TRBV30 to TRBJ2-1; maybe TRBD1 (5 bases). V lost 2 bases, J lost 2 bases, and 10 bases lay in between. The CDR3 is made up of 14 amino acids. From germline, CDR1 is GTSNPN and CDR2 SVGIG (reference sequence). The CDR3 spells CAWSLGQTYNEQFF. The CDR3 DNA reads TGTGCCTGGAGTTTGGGGCAGACCTACAATGAGCAGTTCTTC.

The gene calls are TRBV27 and TRBJ2-1, with D uncertain. Trimming pared 1 base from V and 7 bases from J, leaving 8 bases between. The CDR3 has 13 amino acids. Germline V CDR1 and CDR2: MNHEY, SMNVEV (reference sequence). The CDR3, as DNA: TGTGCCAGCAGTTTATGGCAGCCGAATGAGCAGTTCTTC. As protein: CASSLWQPNEQFF.

This clone was detected a few times. This chain uses TRBV30 with TRBJ1-2, with D tentatively TRBD1 (6 bases). Trimming removed 3 bases at V and 2 bases at J, with 22 bases between. The germline V gene has CDR1 GTSNPN and CDR2 SVGIG (reference sequence). The CDR3 runs to 17 residues. The CDR3 reads CAWRPSTGPPRNYGYTF. CDR3 sequence (DNA): TGTGCCTGGAGGCCCTCCACAGGGCCCCCGAGGAACTATGGCTACACCTTC.

The chain has TRBV5-4 and TRBJ1-6; D is ambiguous. The V gene's germline CDR1 is SGHNT and CDR2 YYREEE (reference sequence). The V end was cut by 0 bases, the J end by 7 bases, with 11 bases between. There are 15 residues in the CDR3. The chain's CDR3 is CASSLAGEGNSPLHF. CDR3 bases: TGTGCCAGCAGCTTGGCCGGGGAAGGGAATTCACCCCTCCACTTT.

The chain links TRBV9 to TRBJ1-2; 7 nucleotides align to TRBD1. V was clipped by 0 bases and J by 6 bases; unmatched bases: 8. Germline V gene data show CDR1 as SGDLS and CDR2 as YYNGEE. The CDR3 is made up of 15 amino acids. The chain's CDR3 is CASSVAWAGGNGYTF. DNA of the CDR3: TGTGCCAGCAGCGTAGCTTGGGCAGGGGGAAATGGCTACACCTTC.

The gene calls are TRBV4-1 and TRBJ2-7; D is possibly TRBD1 or TRBD2 (5 bases each). Between the trimmed V and J ends, which lost 3 bases and 4 bases, there was a span of 16 bases. This CDR3 spans 15 amino acids. Per the germline V gene, CDR1 is MGHRA and CDR2 is YSYEKL. The CDR3, as DNA: TGCGCCAGCAGCCAGTCCCCGGGGCCGTCGTACGAGCAGTACTTC. It encodes CASSQSPGPSYEQYF.

V gene TRBV27 combines with J gene TRBJ1-2; D is unresolved. This CDR3 comprises 14 residues. In germline, CDR1 is MNHEY, CDR2 SMNVEV (reference sequence). V was clipped by 11 bases and J by 6 bases, with 22 bases between them. CDR3 sequence (DNA): TGTGCCTCGAGTCCATCTTGGGGAATTAATGGCTACACCTTC. Translation: CASSPSWGINGYTF.

This chain connects TRBV6-5 to TRBJ2-6, with D uncertain. V dropped 4 bases and J dropped 8 bases, with 9 bases sitting between them. Germline CDR1 and CDR2: MNHEY and SVGAGI. The CDR3 runs 13 residues. Here the CDR3 DNA reads TGTGCCAGCAGTTCACCCCTGACCAACGTCCTGACTTTC. This translates into CASSSPLTNVLTF.

This sequence joins TRBV4-3 and TRBJ1-1; D is perhaps TRBD1 (5 bases). Germline CDR1 reads LGHNA; CDR2 reads YSLEER. The CDR3 extends over 14 amino acids. Trimming took off 0 bases at V and 4 bases at J, with 9 bases between the two ends. In nucleotides, the CDR3 is TGCGCCAGCAGCCAAGACAGGGTGACCACTGAAGCTTTCTTT. The encoded protein is CASSQDRVTTEAFF.

V and J are TRBV21-1 and TRBJ1-2; TRBD1, the table's D call, was not compared with the DNA. TRBV21-1 is designated a pseudogene. This CDR3 region has 14 residues. The CDR3 DNA follows: TGTGCCAGCAGCAGCGGGACAGGGGGCGGTGGCTACACCTTC. This gives the protein CASSSGTGGGGYTF.

The V gene is TRBV13, the J gene TRBJ2-7, with 7 nucleotides matching TRBD1. The CDR3 runs 15 residues. Trimming took 0 bases from V and 3 from J; bases not matched to a gene: 5. The germline CDR1 and CDR2 sequences are PRHDT and FYEKMQ (reference sequence). DNA of the CDR3: TGTGCCAGCAGCTTAGGTATTGGGACAGTCTACGAGCAGTACTTC. The encoded protein is CASSLGIGTVYEQYF. The variable domain in full, with the rest retrieved from reference TRBV13 and TRBJ2-7, is AAGVIQSPRHLIKEKRETATLKCYPIPRHDTVYWYQQGPGQDPQFLISFYEKMQSDKGSIPDRFSAQQFSDYHSELNMSSLELGDSALYFCASSLGIGTVYEQYFGPGTRLTVT.

This chain links TRBV4-3 with TRBJ2-3; unclear D gene. V was shortened by 0 bases and J by 1 base, with 8 bases between the two germline ends. The CDR3 has 15 residues. Looked up from germline, CDR1 is LGHNA and CDR2 is YSLEER. This CDR3 is CASSQEARGTDTQYF. DNA of the CDR3: TGCGCCAGCAGCCAAGAAGCTCGGGGCACAGATACGCAGTATTTT.

The J gene is TRBJ2-4, the V gene TRBV29-1; 8 bases map to TRBD1. The CDR3 runs to 12 residues. With 4 bases clipped from V and 12 bases from J, the junction kept 8 bases outside the gene matches. Germline lookup yields CDR1 SQVTM and CDR2 ANQGSEA. CDR3 region: CSVVGTGARQYF. The CDR3 nucleotides read TGCAGCGTTGTGGGGACAGGCGCTCGTCAGTACTTC.

This rearrangement joins TRBV19 to TRBJ1-5; 7 bases fit TRBD1. Germline CDR1 reads LNHDA; CDR2 reads SQIVND (reference sequence). The CDR3 runs 14 residues. The V gene end was trimmed by 7 bases and the J gene end by 6 bases; junction bases not matched to a gene: 9. Here the CDR3 reads CASNQGEGGQPQHF. The CDR3 nucleotides are TGTGCCAGTAACCAGGGGGAAGGCGGTCAGCCCCAGCATTTT.

This clone was seen once. The genes are TRBV5-6 and TRBJ1-1; no firm D call. Germline values: CDR1 SGHDT, CDR2 YYEEEE. Between the trimmed V and J ends, which lost 2 bases and 1 base, there was a span of 9 bases. The CDR3 is 14 amino acids. The CDR3 DNA reads as TGTGCCAGCAGCTTACGAGGCGGGAACACTGAAGCTTTCTTT. Encoded protein: CASSLRGGNTEAFF. The complete variable domain, with remaining parts taken from reference TRBV5-6 and TRBJ1-1, reads DAGVTQSPTHLIKTRGQQVTLRCSPKSGHDTVSWYQQALGQGPQFIFQYYEEEERQRGNFPDRFSGHQFPNYSSELNVNALLLGDSALYLCASSLRGGNTEAFFGQGTRLTVV.

The V and J genes are TRBV27 and TRBJ2-3, with D perhaps assigned TRBD1 or TRBD2 (5 bases each). This CDR3 is 14 amino acids long. CDR1 is MNHEY and CDR2 is SMNVEV in the germline V gene (reference sequence). Trimming took off 2 bases at V and 1 base at J, with 7 bases between the two ends. CDR3: CASSLVGGTDTQYF. The CDR3, as DNA: TGTGCCAGCAGTTTAGTGGGGGGCACAGATACGCAGTATTTT.

This clone was counted between two and nine times. The chain links TRBV6-4 to TRBJ2-3; the D gene is possibly TRBD1 (5 bases). Trimming stripped 0 bases from V and 2 bases from J, with 9 bases between. CDR1 is MRHNA and CDR2 is SNTAGT in the germline V gene. This CDR3 contains 15 residues. Written as DNA, the CDR3 is TGTGCCAGCAGTGACTCGGGCAGGGCCACAGATACGCAGTATTTT. Protein sequence: CASSDSGRATDTQYF.

V is TRBV9 and J is TRBJ1-4; 7 bases match TRBD1. Germline values: CDR1 SGDLS, CDR2 YYNGEE. The CDR3 contains 15 residues. The trim removed 3 bases at V and 8 bases at J, leaving 10 bases unmatched. CDR3 amino acids: CASSATGALGEKLFF. The CDR3 DNA is TGTGCCAGCAGCGCTACAGGGGCGCTTGGGGAAAAACTGTTTTTT.